This TCR beta chain was retrieved from a study of T cells in Graves' hyperthyroidism and ophthalmopathy. Germline CDR1 SGHRS, CDR2 YFSETQ. This CDR3 contains 15 residues. J gave up 7 bases and V 5 bases, and 13 bases lay outside the gene matches. What was amplified from RNA transcripts were TCR beta CDR3 regions. A first-round RT-PCR of the TCR CDR3 used the HTBI primer set. TCRdb analysed the multiplex PCR reads with MiXCR anew, one entry per CDR3 protein. Of approximately 500,000 distinct CDR3 sequences detected, approximately 44% appear once; the ten largest clones hold about 7.8%. Participants, patients aged 18 to 65, had newly diagnosed hyperthyroidism with a duration under 2 months. Uncontrolled infection, other autoimmune disease, pregnancy or lactation led to exclusion. This clonotype was found many times.

The sequence derives from a woman in her late teens or twenties with Graves' hyperthyroidism. Sequenced material: peripheral blood or thyroid tissue (not recorded which). The rearrangement joins TRBV5-1 to TRBJ2-7, with 9 bases lining up with TRBD2. The CDR3 region has the DNA TGCGCCAGCAGGGGCCTAGCGGGATCCTCGGGGGAGCAGTACTTC. Protein product: CASRGLAGSSGEQYF. The full variable domain, rest sourced from reference TRBV5-1 and TRBJ2-7, is KAGVTQTPRYLIKTRGQQVTLSCSPISGHRSVSWYQQTPGQGLQFLFEYFSETQRNKGNFPGRFSGRQFSNSRSEMNVSTLELGDSALYLCASRGLAGSSGEQYFGPGTRLTVT.